The T cell receptor (beta chain) described here comes from a study of T cell responses to AZD1222 COVID-19 vaccine. The repertoire was sequenced with immunoSEQ multiplex PCR; TCRdb's copy has only in-frame clones and lacks some. The table records 250,000 to 300,000 clones, 85% to 95% of them present only once. This specimen was peripheral blood, taken 28 days after the second AZD1222 dose. The receptor was derived from an adult who received the AZD1222 COVID-19 vaccine.

CDR3 nucleotide sequence: TGTGCCAGCAGTTTACCGGGAGAGGGAGAGACCCAGTACTTC. Amino acid sequence: CASSLPGEGETQYF. V is TRBV28 and J is TRBJ2-5, with D possibly being TRBD2 (6 bases). The CDR3 spans 14 residues. V lost 2 bases and J 4 bases, leaving 11 bases between the germline ends. Germline CDR1 and CDR2: MDHEN and SYDVKM. The entire variable domain, with the rest obtained from reference TRBV28 and TRBJ2-5, is as follows: DVKVTQSSRYLVKRTGEKVFLECVQDMDHENMFWYRQDPGLGLRLIYFSYDVKMKEKGDIPEGYSVSREKKERFSLILESASTNQTSMYLCASSLPGEGETQYFGPGTRLLVL.